This record looks at one TCR beta chain sequence and its context. What it binds is unknown. The treatment was: oral pan-JAK inhibitor, 5-10 mg twice daily. This sample is part of a study of CD8+ T cells in alopecia areata. RNA was isolated and reverse transcribed to cDNA, the sequencing template. Clones were sequenced by immunoSEQ multiplex PCR, and TCRdb holds only the in-frame ones, with some missing. This table has approximately 300,000 clones, nearly 60% appearing once. Germline CDR1 reads SGHDT; CDR2 reads YYEEEE. The CDR3 is 13 amino acids. The V and J ends lost 2 bases and 0 bases respectively, with 0 bases between them. Notes on the study in general: Both scalp clonality and the expanded CD8+ clones among the top 100 showed a significant decrease with tofacitinib. How baseline CD8+ expansion relates to response remains uncertain (there was one nonresponder).

Sequenced material: CD4+ T cells sorted from blood, taken at week 24, from a patient treated with tofacitinib. V is TRBV5-6 and J is TRBJ2-6; D is undetermined. This TCR came from a human donor with alopecia areata. Written as DNA, the CDR3 is TGTGCCAGCAGCTTCTCTGGGGCCAACGTCCTGACTTTC. Amino acid sequence: CASSFSGANVLTF.